This T cell receptor (beta chain) emerged from a study of T cell responses to AZD1222 COVID-19 vaccine. Study results and limitations: A reported finding is that nearly half of spike-specific TCRs target unmutated variant regions. Across spike, vaccine-associated CD4 TCRs were found, dominant at 160-218 and 743-854.

The table came from immunoSEQ multiplex PCR; TCRdb's copy has only in-frame clones and leaves some out. The table has 95,000 to 150,000 clones, roughly 93% seen once; the top ten hold over 1.5%. Notes on this clone: The antigen is undetermined.

Germline V gene sequence: CDR1 SGHRS, CDR2 YFSETQ. The V gene lost 0 bases and the J gene lost 2 bases, with 12 bases spanning the gap. CDR3 length: 15 amino acids. The source material was peripheral blood, sampled on day 0 of AZD1222 vaccination. The genes are TRBV5-1 and TRBJ2-7, with D possibly being TRBD1 (6 bases). The sequence was obtained from an adult in good health. CDR3 bases: TGCGCCAGCAGCTTGGCGGCAGGGGCTGCCTACGAGCAGTACTTC. This sequence encodes CASSLAAGAAYEQYF.